This T cell receptor (beta chain) was recorded in a study of cytomegalovirus exposure and HLA in healthy donors. Study-wide findings and caveats: The study recorded more than 150 TCR beta chains that were cytomegalovirus-associated.

For this clone: Antigen unknown. The same CDR3 arises from other DNA sequences in this sample as well.

The CDR3 runs 13 residues. V lost 1 base and J 10 bases, leaving 13 bases between the germline ends. The germline CDR1 and CDR2 sequences are SNHLY and FYNNEI. PCR primers comprised 60 Vbeta and 13 Jbeta primers. TCRdb keeps only in-frame clones here, not all; method: immunoSEQ multiplex PCR. Of 100,000 to 150,000 clones in the sample, about two thirds were seen once. The specimen sequenced was PBMCs. The clonotype originates from a woman aged 55-70 years in good health and CMV-seropositive. The chain carries TRBV2 and TRBJ1-1, with D perhaps TRBD1 (5 bases). The CDR3 is CASSEEGTGSAFF. The CDR3 region has the DNA TGTGCCAGCAGTGAAGAGGGGACTGGTTCAGCTTTCTTT.